This T cell receptor (beta chain) was sequenced in a study of blood T cells in healthy people across ages. Study-wide points: The study found more naive CD4+ cells and higher diversity in long-lived than aged donors. Estimated diversity, derived from one million T cells, was regarded as an underestimate.

Primed by a sample-barcoded 5' primer and a J-beta primer mix, a second PCR proceeded for about 6 to 11 cycles. Each CDR3 protein is one row after TCRdb ran MiXCR on the 5' RACE reads. Altogether around 800,000 distinct CDR3 sequences are present, 55% to 65% being singletons, with the ten largest covering 25% to 30%. Of note for this clonotype: No antigen is known for it.

With 5 bases removed from V and 11 bases from J, the gap between germline ends came to 24 bases. Germline lookup yields CDR1 MDHEN and CDR2 SYDVKM. The CDR3 is 15 amino acids. The origin of this receptor is a man aged 30 to 45 in good health. Sequencing used blood. The V gene is TRBV28, the J gene TRBJ2-5; D may be TRBD2 (5 bases). CDR3 sequence (DNA): TGTGCCAGCAGTGCCCCGGGTCTTTCCGGGATTGAGCAGTACTTC. As protein: CASSAPGLSGIEQYF.